A selection of T cell receptor beta chains follows, all from one sample in a study of cytomegalovirus exposure and HLA in healthy donors. Using immunoSEQ multiplex PCR, the repertoire was profiled, and TCRdb retains in-frame clones only, with some absent. Of 200,000 to 250,000 clones in the sample, about three quarters were seen once. The specimen sequenced was PBMCs. These receptors all come from a woman in her sixties in good health and CMV-seropositive. The CDR3 runs from the conserved cysteine through the conserved F or W. A D gene is named only where the DNA matches it firmly. Size tells how often a clone was seen (once, few, many) or the class of an expanded clone, and some rows leave it out.

.	TRBV1	.	TRBJ2-2	16	TGCACCAGCAGCCAATCCGGGACACCGAACACCGGGGAGCTGTTTTTT	CTSSQSGTPNTGELFF
few	TRBV2	.	TRBJ1-5	15	TGTGCCAGCAGTCAGGAGGGATATAGCAATCAGCCCCAGCATTTT	CASSQEGYSNQPQHF
.	TRBV2	.	TRBJ1-5	14	TGTGCCAGCAGTGAGACTCGGACAGCTCTGCCCCAGCATTTT	CASSETRTALPQHF
few	TRBV19	.	TRBJ1-1	13	TGTGCCAGTAGCTTGACCAGGGACACTGAAGCTTTCTTT	CASSLTRDTEAFF
.	TRBV7-2	.	TRBJ1-1	14	TGTGCCAGCAGCTTAAACAGCTATAACACTGAAGCTTTCTTT	CASSLNSYNTEAFF
.	TRBV5-5	TRBD1	TRBJ1-1	17	TGTGCCAGCAGCCACTTCGGGACAGGAACAATGAACACTGAAGCTTTCTTT	CASSHFGTGTMNTEAFF
once	TRBV27	.	TRBJ1-3	19	TGTGCCAGCAGTTTTGCGGGACGGCCTTTTCGAATTTCTGGAAACACCATATATTTT	CASSFAGRPFRISGNTIYF
.	TRBV7-3	.	TRBJ1-6	15	TGTGCCAGCAGCACCGGACAAAGGAATAATTCACCCCTCCACTTT	CASSTGQRNNSPLHF
.	TRBV7-9	.	TRBJ2-5	14	TGTGCCAGCAGCTCGGGGACTTCCAGCGAGACCCAGTACTTC	CASSSGTSSETQYF
once	TRBV7-2	.	TRBJ2-2	16	TGTGCCAGCAGGTCCCTCGGCGGGGAAGGCAACGGGGAGCTGTTTTTT	CASRSLGGEGNGELFF
few	TRBV28	.	TRBJ1-5	14	TGTGCCAGCAGTTTAATGACCGGGGGTCAGCCCCAGCATTTT	CASSLMTGGQPQHF
.	TRBV7-9	TRBD1	TRBJ2-1	15	TGTGCCAGCACCCCCCGGACAGGGGGCTTAAATGAGCAGTTCTTC	CASTPRTGGLNEQFF
.	TRBV5-1	.	TRBJ1-2	15	TGCGCCAGCAGCTTGTCGCCAGGGGCTAACTATGGCTACACCTTC	CASSLSPGANYGYTF
once	TRBV7-6	.	TRBJ2-1	15	TGTGCCAGCAGCCAGGGATCCCCCCCCTACAATGAGCAGTTCTTC	CASSQGSPPYNEQFF
.	TRBV4-1	TRBD2	TRBJ2-5	15	TGCGCCAGCAGCCCCGGGACTAGCTTACAAGAGACCCAGTACTTC	CASSPGTSLQETQYF
.	TRBV7-2	.	TRBJ1-2	13	TGTGCCAGCAGCCCGGACAGTAACTATGGCTACACCTTC	CASSPDSNYGYTF
.	TRBV5-1	.	TRBJ1-1	12	TGCGCCAGCAGCCCAGGTGTAACTGAAGCTTTCTTT	CASSPGVTEAFF
.	TRBV5-4	TRBD2	TRBJ2-7	15	TGTGCCAGCAGCGGGGAGCTAGCGGGGGGGCGAGAGCAGTACTTC	CASSGELAGGREQYF
.	TRBV19	TRBD1	TRBJ1-6	17	TGTGCCAGTAGTATACAAAGGGACAGCCTTAATAATTCACCCCTCCACTTT	CASSIQRDSLNNSPLHF
.	TRBV10-3	TRBD1	TRBJ2-3	17	TGTGCCATCAGTGGTAGGGGGGGACAGGGGTTAGAGGATACGCAGTATTTT	CAISGRGGQGLEDTQYF
.	TRBV2	.	TRBJ2-7	14	TGTGCCAGCAGTGCGCTGGGCGAGTCCTACGAGCAGTACTTC	CASSALGESYEQYF
.	TRBV2	.	TRBJ2-4	16	TGTGCCAGCAGTGAAAGATCGGCTAGCGCTGGGGGCATTCAGTACTTC	CASSERSASAGGIQYF
.	TRBV30	.	TRBJ1-2	14	TGTGCCTGGAGTACCCAGGGGAGCAACTATGGCTACACCTTC	CAWSTQGSNYGYTF
.	TRBV2	.	TRBJ2-1	14	TGTGCCAGCAGTGAAGCGCACTACCGCAATGAGCAGTTCTTC	CASSEAHYRNEQFF
.	TRBV5-1	TRBD2	TRBJ2-3	16	TGCGCCAGCAGTTTCGGACTAGCGGTTATCACAGATACGCAGTATTTT	CASSFGLAVITDTQYF
.	TRBV7-2	TRBD1	TRBJ2-7	14	TGTGCCAGCAGCCCCGGGACAGGGGCCTACGAGCAGTACTTC	CASSPGTGAYEQYF
.	TRBV5-1	.	TRBJ2-5	14	TGCGCCAGCAGCTCCGGGAAGTGGGAAGAGACCCAGTACTTC	CASSSGKWEETQYF
.	TRBV7-2	.	TRBJ2-6	16	TGTGCCAGCAGCCCCCACAGGAGCTCTGGGGCCAACGTCCTGACTTTC	CASSPHRSSGANVLTF
.	TRBV5-1	.	TRBJ1-4	15	TGCGCCAGCAGCTTGGTTCCTTCAACTAATGAAAAACTGTTTTTT	CASSLVPSTNEKLFF
.	TRBV28	TRBD1	TRBJ1-4	15	TGTGCCAGCATGGGAGGACAGGGTCGAAGTGAAAAACTGTTTTTT	CASMGGQGRSEKLFF
.	TRBV5-6	TRBD2	TRBJ2-7	15	TGTGCCAGCAGCTTGGGGCTAGCGGGAGGCCACGAGCAGTACTTC	CASSLGLAGGHEQYF
few	TRBV7-2	.	TRBJ2-5	16	TGTGCCAGCAGCTTAGTGTTGGCAGGGCACTTCGGGACCCAGTACTTC	CASSLVLAGHFGTQYF